These 13 T cell receptor beta chains were sequenced from one sample in a study of radiotherapy plus CTLA-4 blockade in lung cancer. Method: immunoSEQ multiplex PCR; TCRdb's copy keeps in-frame clones and lacks some. The sample comprises around 77,000 clones, roughly 70% of which are singletons, and roughly 9.8% rests with the top ten. The specimen was peripheral blood, collected from a patient treated with radiotherapy plus ipilimumab. These receptors were taken from a human donor with non-small cell lung cancer whose response to radiotherapy plus ipilimumab could not be evaluated.

The chain is built from TRBV30 and TRBJ2-1; 7 bases are shared with TRBD2. CDR3 size: 15 residues. V shed 1 base and J 0 bases; nucleotides not matched to a gene: 3. CDR1 and CDR2 (germline): GTSNPN, SVGIG (reference sequence). CDR3 in DNA: TGTGCCTGGAGTGCCCCTAGCGGCTCCTACAATGAGCAGTTCTTC. This gives the protein CAWSAPSGSYNEQFF.

This clone was observed a single time. The genes are TRBV25-1 and TRBJ2-1, with 10 nucleotides matching TRBD1. With 0 bases clipped from V and 8 bases from J, the junction kept 7 bases outside the gene matches. This CDR3 region has 16 residues. CDR1 MGHDK and CDR2 SYGVNS come from the germline V gene. CDR3 nucleotides: TGTGCCAGCAGTGAATACTTGGGGGACAGGGGCTATGAGCAGTTCTTC. Translation: CASSEYLGDRGYEQFF.

This sequence joins TRBV6-5 and TRBJ1-3, with D possibly TRBD1 on 6 matching bases. The CDR3 has 15 amino acids. Germline lookup yields CDR1 MNHEY and CDR2 SVGAGI. With 2 bases removed from V and 0 bases from J, the gap between germline ends came to 8 bases. In nucleotides, the CDR3 is TGTGCCAGCAGTTACAGGGGGGGCTCTGGAAACACCATATATTTT. Residues: CASSYRGGSGNTIYF.

This clone was counted a few times. This chain joins TRBV7-9 and TRBJ1-1; D is undetermined. There are 17 residues in the CDR3. The germline CDR1 and CDR2 sequences are SEHNR and FQNEAQ (reference sequence). The ends were cut back, 2 bases at V and 0 bases at J, with 16 bases in the middle. The CDR3 loop reads CASSLSAFTGMNTEAFF. CDR3 DNA sequence: TGTGCCAGCAGCTTATCCGCTTTTACGGGGATGAACACTGAAGCTTTCTTT.

V is TRBV28 and J is TRBJ2-3; 7 bases align to TRBD2. CDR3 length: 13 amino acids. Germline V gives CDR1 MDHEN, CDR2 SYDVKM. Trimming took 5 bases from V and 8 from J; bases not matched to a gene: 7. The CDR3 sequence is CASSLPGRGTQYF. CDR3 bases: TGTGCCAGCAGTCTCCCAGGGAGGGGTACGCAGTATTTT.

The chain uses TRBV6-5 and TRBJ1-2; the match to TRBD1 covers 8 bases. Germline V gene sequence: CDR1 MNHEY, CDR2 SVGAGI. The CDR3 extends over 13 amino acids. V lost 5 bases to trimming and J lost 4 bases; unmatched junction nucleotides: 3. This CDR3 reads CASSRQGIYGYTF. The CDR3 DNA reads as TGTGCCAGCAGTCGACAGGGGATCTATGGCTACACCTTC.

The chain employs TRBV7-3 and TRBJ2-1; maybe TRBD1 (6 bases). CDR1 is SGHTA and CDR2 is FQGTGA in the germline V gene. This CDR3 comprises 16 residues. V gave up 1 base and J gave up 4 bases, with 14 bases separating them. The CDR3 DNA is TGTGCCAGCAGCTTAATAGCTGGACAGATATACAATGAGCAGTTCTTC. This translates into CASSLIAGQIYNEQFF.

This chain joins TRBV5-1 and TRBJ1-2, with D perhaps TRBD1 (5 bases). V lost 3 bases, J lost 7 bases, and 19 bases lay in between. CDR1 is SGHRS and CDR2 is YFSETQ in the germline V gene. The CDR3 runs to 15 residues. The CDR3 DNA is TGCGCCAGCAGCTCGTCTCCAGGGATTCAAGGTGGCTACACCTTC. As protein: CASSSSPGIQGGYTF. Variable domain in full (rest from reference TRBV5-1 and TRBJ1-2): KAGVTQTPRYLIKTRGQQVTLSCSPISGHRSVSWYQQTPGQGLQFLFEYFSETQRNKGNFPGRFSGRQFSNSRSEMNVSTLELGDSALYLCASSSSPGIQGGYTFGSGTRLTVV.

The V gene is TRBV4-1, the J gene TRBJ2-7, with D possibly matching TRBD1 (5 bases). The V gene's germline CDR1 is MGHRA and CDR2 YSYEKL. Trimming pared 0 bases from V and 5 bases from J, leaving 14 bases between. The CDR3 runs 15 residues. The CDR3 nucleotides read TGCGCCAGCAGCCAAGAGTTCGGCAGGGCCCACGAGCAGTACTTC. It is translated as CASSQEFGRAHEQYF.

This clone appeared once. The V call is TRBV30, the J call TRBJ2-7; a weak D match, TRBD1 (6 bases). Germline-derived CDR1 and CDR2 are GTSNPN and SVGIG (reference sequence). The CDR3 runs 13 residues. Trimming removed 8 bases at V and 1 base at J, with 15 bases between. CDR3: CAGSDSVSYEQYF. CDR3 coding DNA: TGTGCCGGCTCGGACAGTGTTTCCTACGAGCAGTACTTC.

The chain recombines TRBV2 with TRBJ1-1; D possibly corresponds to TRBD1 (5 bases). This CDR3 has 13 amino acids. V shed 6 bases and J shed 2 bases, with 10 bases lying between them. The germline V gene encodes CDR1 SNHLY and CDR2 FYNNEI. DNA of the CDR3: TGTGCCAGCAGCGGTAGGGGAAACACTGAAGCTTTCTTT. Translating it yields CASSGRGNTEAFF.

The chain recombines TRBV30 with TRBJ1-2; D ambiguous. This CDR3 comprises 11 residues. Germline loops: CDR1 GTSNPN, CDR2 SVGIG (reference sequence). V was trimmed by 3 bases and J by 4 bases, leaving 6 bases between them. The CDR3 region has the DNA TGTGCCTGGAGGGGCAGCTATGGCTACACCTTC. The encoded protein is CAWRGSYGYTF.

V gene TRBV4-1 combines with J gene TRBJ1-3, with D possibly TRBD1 on 6 matching bases. The germline V and J ends were trimmed by 5 bases and 2 bases, with 13 bases remaining between them. The length of the CDR3 is 15 residues. Germline values: CDR1 MGHRA, CDR2 YSYEKL. CDR3 nucleotides: TGCGCCAGCAGCGAGATGCCAGGGGCTGGAAACACCATATATTTT. Encoded protein: CASSEMPGAGNTIYF.